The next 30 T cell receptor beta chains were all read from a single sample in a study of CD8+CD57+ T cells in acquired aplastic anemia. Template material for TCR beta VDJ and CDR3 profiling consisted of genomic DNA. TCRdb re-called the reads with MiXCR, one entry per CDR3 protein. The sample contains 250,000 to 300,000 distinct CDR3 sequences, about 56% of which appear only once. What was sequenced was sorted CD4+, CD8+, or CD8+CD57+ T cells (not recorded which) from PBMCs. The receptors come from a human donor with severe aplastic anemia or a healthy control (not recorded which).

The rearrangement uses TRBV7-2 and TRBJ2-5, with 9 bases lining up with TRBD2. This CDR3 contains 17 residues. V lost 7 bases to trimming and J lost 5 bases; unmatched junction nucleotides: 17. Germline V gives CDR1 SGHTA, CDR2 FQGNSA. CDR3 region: CASIDPVLAGGQETQYF. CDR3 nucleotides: TGTGCCAGCATTGACCCCGTTTTGGCGGGAGGGCAGGAGACCCAGTACTTC.

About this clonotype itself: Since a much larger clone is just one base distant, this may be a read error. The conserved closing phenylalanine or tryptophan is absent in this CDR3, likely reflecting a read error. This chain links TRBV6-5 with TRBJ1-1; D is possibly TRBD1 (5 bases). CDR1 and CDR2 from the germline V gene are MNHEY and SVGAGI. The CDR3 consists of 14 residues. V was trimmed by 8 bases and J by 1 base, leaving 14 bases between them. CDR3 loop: CASRPSQGNTEAFS. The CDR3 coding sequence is TGTGCCAGCCGACCCTCCCAGGGGAACACTGAAGCTTTCTCT.

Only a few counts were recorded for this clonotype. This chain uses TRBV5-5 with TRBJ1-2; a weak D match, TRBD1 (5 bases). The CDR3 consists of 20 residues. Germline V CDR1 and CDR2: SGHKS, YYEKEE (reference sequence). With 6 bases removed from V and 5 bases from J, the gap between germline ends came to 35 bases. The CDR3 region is CASTRDGLRAGPGGGYGYTF. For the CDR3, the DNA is TGTGCCAGCACCCGAGACGGCTTGCGAGCGGGGCCTGGGGGGGGTTATGGCTACACCTTC.

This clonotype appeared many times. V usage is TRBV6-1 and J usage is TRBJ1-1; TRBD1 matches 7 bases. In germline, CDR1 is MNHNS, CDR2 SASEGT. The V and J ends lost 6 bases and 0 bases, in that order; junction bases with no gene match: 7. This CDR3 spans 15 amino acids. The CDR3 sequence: CASSSRQGLNTEAFF. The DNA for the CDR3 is TGTGCCAGCAGCTCGAGACAGGGCTTGAACACTGAAGCTTTCTTT.

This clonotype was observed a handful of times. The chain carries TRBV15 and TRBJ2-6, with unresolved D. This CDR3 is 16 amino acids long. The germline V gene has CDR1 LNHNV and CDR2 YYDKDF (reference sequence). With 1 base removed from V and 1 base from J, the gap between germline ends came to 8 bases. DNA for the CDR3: TGTGCCACCAGCAGAGGGACCGCTTCTGGGGCCAACGTCCTGACTTTC. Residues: CATSRGTASGANVLTF.

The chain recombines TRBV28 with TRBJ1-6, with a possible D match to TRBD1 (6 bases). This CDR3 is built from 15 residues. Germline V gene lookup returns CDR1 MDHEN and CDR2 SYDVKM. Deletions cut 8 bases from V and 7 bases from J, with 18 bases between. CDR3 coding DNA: TGTGCCAGCGTAGTGATCAGGGGAAGCAATTCACCCCTCCACTTT. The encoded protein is CASVVIRGSNSPLHF.

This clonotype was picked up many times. CDR3: CASRDRYTTNEKLFF. The CDR3 DNA reads as TGTGCCAGCAGGGACCGCTATACAACTAATGAAAAACTGTTTTTT. V gene TRBV6-5 combines with J gene TRBJ1-4; D is uncertain. Trimming stripped 6 bases from V and 0 bases from J, with 11 bases between. The CDR3 runs 15 residues. In germline, CDR1 is MNHEY, CDR2 SVGAGI.

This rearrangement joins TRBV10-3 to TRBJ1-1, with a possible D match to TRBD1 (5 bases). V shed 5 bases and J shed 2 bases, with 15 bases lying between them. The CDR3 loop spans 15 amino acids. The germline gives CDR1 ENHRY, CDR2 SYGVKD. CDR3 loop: CAISLSAGINTEAFF. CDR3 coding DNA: TGTGCCATCAGTTTGTCCGCAGGGATTAACACTGAAGCTTTCTTT.

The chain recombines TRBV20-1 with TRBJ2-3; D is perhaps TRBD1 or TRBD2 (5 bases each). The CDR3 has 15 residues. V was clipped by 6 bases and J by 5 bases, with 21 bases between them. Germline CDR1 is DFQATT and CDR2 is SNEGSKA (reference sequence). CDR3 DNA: TGCAGTGCCGGGGACGGAGCGACCAGGAAAGATACGCAGTATTTT. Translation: CSAGDGATRKDTQYF.

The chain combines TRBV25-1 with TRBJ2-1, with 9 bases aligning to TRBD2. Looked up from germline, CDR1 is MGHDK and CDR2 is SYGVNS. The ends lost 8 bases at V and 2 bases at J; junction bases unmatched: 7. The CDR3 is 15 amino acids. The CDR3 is CASSLASGTYNEQFF. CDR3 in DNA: TGTGCCAGCTCACTGGCTAGCGGGACCTACAATGAGCAGTTCTTC.

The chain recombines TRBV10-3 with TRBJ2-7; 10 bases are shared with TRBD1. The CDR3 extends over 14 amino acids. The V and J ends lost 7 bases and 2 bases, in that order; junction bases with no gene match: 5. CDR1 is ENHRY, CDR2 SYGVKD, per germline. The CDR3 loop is CAINPGQGTYEQYF. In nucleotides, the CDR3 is TGTGCCATCAACCCGGGACAGGGGACCTACGAGCAGTACTTC.

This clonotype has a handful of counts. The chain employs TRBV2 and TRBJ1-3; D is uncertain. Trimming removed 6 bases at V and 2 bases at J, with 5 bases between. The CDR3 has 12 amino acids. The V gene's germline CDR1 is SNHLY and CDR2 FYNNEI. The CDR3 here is CASRTTGNTIYF. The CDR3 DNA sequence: TGTGCCAGCAGGACTACTGGAAACACCATATATTTT.

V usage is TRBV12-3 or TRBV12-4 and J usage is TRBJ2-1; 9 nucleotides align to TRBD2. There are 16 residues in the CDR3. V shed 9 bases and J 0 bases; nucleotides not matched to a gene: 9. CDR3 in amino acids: CASRVAGASSYNEQFF. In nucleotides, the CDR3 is TGTGCCAGTCGGGTAGCGGGAGCGAGCTCCTACAATGAGCAGTTCTTC.

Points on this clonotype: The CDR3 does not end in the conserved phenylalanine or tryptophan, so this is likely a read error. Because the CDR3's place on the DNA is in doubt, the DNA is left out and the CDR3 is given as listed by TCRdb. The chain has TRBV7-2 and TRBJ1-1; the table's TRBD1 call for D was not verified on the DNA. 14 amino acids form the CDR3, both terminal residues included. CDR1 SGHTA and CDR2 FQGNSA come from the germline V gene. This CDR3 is CASSLLGGGTEAFL.

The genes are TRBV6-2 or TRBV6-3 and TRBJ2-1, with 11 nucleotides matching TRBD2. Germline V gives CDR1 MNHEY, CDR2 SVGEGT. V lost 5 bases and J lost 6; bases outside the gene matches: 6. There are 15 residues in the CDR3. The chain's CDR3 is CASSRLAGGINEQFF. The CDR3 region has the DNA TGTGCCAGCAGTCGTCTAGCGGGGGGTATCAATGAGCAGTTCTTC.

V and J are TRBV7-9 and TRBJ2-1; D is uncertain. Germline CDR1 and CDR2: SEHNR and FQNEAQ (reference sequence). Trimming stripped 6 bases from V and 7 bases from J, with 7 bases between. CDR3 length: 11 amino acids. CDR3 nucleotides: TGTGCCAGCAGTTACTCGAATGAGCAGTTCTTC. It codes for CASSYSNEQFF.

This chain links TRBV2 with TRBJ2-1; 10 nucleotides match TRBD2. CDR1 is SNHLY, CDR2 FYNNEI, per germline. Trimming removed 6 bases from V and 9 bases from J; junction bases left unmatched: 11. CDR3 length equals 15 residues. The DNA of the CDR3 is TGTGCCAGCAGACCCACTAGCGGGGCGGGTAGTGAGCAGTTCTTC. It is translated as CASRPTSGAGSEQFF.

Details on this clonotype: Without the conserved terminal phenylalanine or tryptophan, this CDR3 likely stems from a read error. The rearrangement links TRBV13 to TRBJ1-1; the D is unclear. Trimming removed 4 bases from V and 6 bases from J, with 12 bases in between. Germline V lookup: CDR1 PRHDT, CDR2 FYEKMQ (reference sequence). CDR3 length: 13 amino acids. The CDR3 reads CASSSIGVSEAFS. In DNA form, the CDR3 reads TGTGCCAGCAGCTCCATTGGGGTTTCTGAAGCTTTCTCT.

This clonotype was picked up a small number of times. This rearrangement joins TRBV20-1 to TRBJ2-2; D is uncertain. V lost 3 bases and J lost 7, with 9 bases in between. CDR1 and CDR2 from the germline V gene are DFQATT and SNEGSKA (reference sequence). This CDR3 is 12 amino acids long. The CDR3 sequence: CSASYKVGELFF. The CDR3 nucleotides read TGCAGTGCTAGCTATAAGGTCGGGGAGCTGTTTTTT.

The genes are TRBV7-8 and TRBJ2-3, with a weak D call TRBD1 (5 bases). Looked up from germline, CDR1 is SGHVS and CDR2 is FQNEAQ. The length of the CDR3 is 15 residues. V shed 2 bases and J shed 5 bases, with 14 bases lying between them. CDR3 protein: CASSLFGSQGDTQYF. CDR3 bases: TGTGCCAGCAGCTTATTCGGGTCGCAGGGAGATACGCAGTATTTT.

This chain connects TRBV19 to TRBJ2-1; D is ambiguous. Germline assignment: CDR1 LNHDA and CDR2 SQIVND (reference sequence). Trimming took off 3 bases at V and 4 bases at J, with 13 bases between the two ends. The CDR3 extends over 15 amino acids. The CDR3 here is CASSINSDRYNEQFF. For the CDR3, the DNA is TGTGCCAGTAGTATTAACTCCGACCGATACAATGAGCAGTTCTTC. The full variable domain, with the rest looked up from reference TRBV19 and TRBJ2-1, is DGGITQSPKYLFRKEGQNVTLSCEQNLNHDAMYWYRQDPGQGLRLIYYSQIVNDFQKGDIAEGYSVSREKKESFPLTVTSAQKNPTAFYLCASSINSDRYNEQFFGPGTRLTVL.

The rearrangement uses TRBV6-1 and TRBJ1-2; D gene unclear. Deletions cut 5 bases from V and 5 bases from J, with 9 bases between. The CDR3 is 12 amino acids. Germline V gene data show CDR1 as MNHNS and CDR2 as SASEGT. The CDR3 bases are TGTGCCAGCAGTTCAGACGGATATGGCTACACCTTC. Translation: CASSSDGYGYTF.

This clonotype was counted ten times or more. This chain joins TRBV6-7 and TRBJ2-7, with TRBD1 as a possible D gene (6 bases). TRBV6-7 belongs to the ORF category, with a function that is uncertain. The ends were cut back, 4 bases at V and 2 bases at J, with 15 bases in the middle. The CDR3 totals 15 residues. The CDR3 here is CASSSPCQGTYEQYF. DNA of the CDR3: TGTGCCAGCAGTTCCCCTTGTCAGGGGACCTACGAGCAGTACTTC.

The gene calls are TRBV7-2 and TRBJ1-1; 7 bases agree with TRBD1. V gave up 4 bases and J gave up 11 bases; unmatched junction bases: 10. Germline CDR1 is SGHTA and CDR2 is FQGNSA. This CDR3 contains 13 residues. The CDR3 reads CASSSPDRPGAFF. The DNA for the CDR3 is TGTGCCAGCAGCTCACCGGACAGGCCGGGGGCTTTCTTT.

CDR3 protein: CASSPSGQASYEQYF. CDR3 coding DNA: TGCGCCAGCAGCCCCTCGGGACAGGCCTCCTACGAGCAGTACTTC. This chain joins TRBV5-1 and TRBJ2-7, with 8 bases that match TRBD1. CDR3 length equals 15 residues. The germline gives CDR1 SGHRS, CDR2 YFSETQ. Unmatched junction bases numbered 6, after V lost 4 bases and J lost 0 bases.

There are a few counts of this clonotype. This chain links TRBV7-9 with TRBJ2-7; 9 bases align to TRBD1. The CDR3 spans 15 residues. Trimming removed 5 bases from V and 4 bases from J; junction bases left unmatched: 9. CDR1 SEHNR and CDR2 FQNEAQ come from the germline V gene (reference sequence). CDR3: CASSPGDRAGYEQYF. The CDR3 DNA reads TGTGCCAGCAGCCCCGGGGACAGGGCGGGTTACGAGCAGTACTTC.

CDR3 amino acids: CASSSRLARFSNEQFF. The CDR3, as DNA: TGTGCCAGTAGTTCACGCCTAGCGCGATTCTCTAATGAGCAGTTCTTC. The rearrangement joins TRBV19 to TRBJ2-1, with D tentatively TRBD2 (6 bases). V shed 5 bases and J shed 7 bases, with 21 bases lying between them. Germline V lookup: CDR1 LNHDA, CDR2 SQIVND (reference sequence). This CDR3 has 16 residues. Together with reference TRBV19 and TRBJ2-1, the CDR3 gives the full variable domain: DGGITQSPKYLFRKEGQNVTLSCEQNLNHDAMYWYRQDPGQGLRLIYYSQIVNDFQKGDIAEGYSVSREKKESFPLTVTSAQKNPTAFYLCASSSRLARFSNEQFFGPGTRLTVL.

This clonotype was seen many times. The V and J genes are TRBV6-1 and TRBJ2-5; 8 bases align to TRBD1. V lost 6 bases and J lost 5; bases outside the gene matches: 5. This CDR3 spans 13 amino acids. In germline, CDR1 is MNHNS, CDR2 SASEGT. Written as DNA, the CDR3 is TGTGCCAGCAGAACGGACAGGGATGAGACCCAGTACTTC. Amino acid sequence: CASRTDRDETQYF.

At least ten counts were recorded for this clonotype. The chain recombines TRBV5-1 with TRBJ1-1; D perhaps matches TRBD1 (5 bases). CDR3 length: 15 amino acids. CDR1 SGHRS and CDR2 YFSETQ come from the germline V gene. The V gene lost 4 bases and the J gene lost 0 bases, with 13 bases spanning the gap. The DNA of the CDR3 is TGCGCCAGCAGCCCCCGGACAAGAATGAACACTGAAGCTTTCTTT. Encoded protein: CASSPRTRMNTEAFF.

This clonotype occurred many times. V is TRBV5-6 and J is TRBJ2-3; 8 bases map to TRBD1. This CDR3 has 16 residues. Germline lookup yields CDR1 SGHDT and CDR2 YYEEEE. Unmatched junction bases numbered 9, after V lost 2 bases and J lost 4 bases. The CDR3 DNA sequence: TGTGCCAGCAGCTTCGGGAGTTCGACAGGGGCAGATACGCAGTATTTT. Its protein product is CASSFGSSTGADTQYF. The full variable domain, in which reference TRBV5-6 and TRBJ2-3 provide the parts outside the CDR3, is DAGVTQSPTHLIKTRGQQVTLRCSPKSGHDTVSWYQQALGQGPQFIFQYYEEEERQRGNFPDRFSGHQFPNYSSELNVNALLLGDSALYLCASSFGSSTGADTQYFGPGTRLTVL.